This T cell receptor beta chain was retrieved from a study of T cell responses to AZD1222 COVID-19 vaccine. The wider study: Second-dose groups at about 4 or about 12 weeks were pooled.

Trimming took off 4 bases at V and 6 bases at J, with 16 bases between the two ends. Germline V gives CDR1 SGHRS, CDR2 YFSETQ. The CDR3 covers 15 residues. Study conclusions and caveats: The donor cohort was predominantly white British with a female majority, and clonal diversity may have been underestimated.

Only in-frame clones appear in the TCRdb table, and some are missing; sequencing was by immunoSEQ multiplex PCR. Found here are 85,000 to 110,000 clones, about nine tenths of them singletons; the top ten hold 35% to 50%. Of note for this clone: The antigen is not known.

This chain connects TRBV5-1 to TRBJ1-4; D might be TRBD1 (6 bases). This TCR came from an adult in good health. The sample here was peripheral blood, taken on day 0 of AZD1222 vaccination. CDR3: CASSGLGAGDEKLFF. CDR3 sequence (DNA): TGCGCCAGCAGCGGTTTGGGGGCCGGGGATGAAAAACTGTTTTTT.